These 5 T cell receptor beta chains were all obtained from the same sample, sequenced in a study of blood T cell repertoires in COVID-19. The protocol was immunoSEQ multiplex PCR, while the TCRdb copy is restricted to in-frame clones and leaves out a portion. The sample includes 110,000 or so clones, around 83% of them seen just once. Sequencing was performed on peripheral blood. The receptors come from a man aged 40-55 years with acute or convalescent COVID-19.

The chain has TRBV6-1 and TRBJ2-4; tentative D call: TRBD1 (6 bases). The length of the CDR3 is 17 residues. Germline lookup yields CDR1 MNHNS and CDR2 SASEGT. V was clipped by 4 bases and J by 2 bases, with 18 bases between them. CDR3 in DNA: TGTGCCAGCAGTGCCGGACAGATGGGCATGTCCAAAAACATTCAGTACTTC. Its translation: CASSAGQMGMSKNIQYF.

V gene TRBV2 combines with J gene TRBJ1-4, with 9 bases lining up with TRBD1. This CDR3 contains 14 residues. J lost 7 bases, V lost 6 bases, and 6 bases had no gene match. Germline CDR1 SNHLY, CDR2 FYNNEI. CDR3 nucleotide sequence: TGTGCCAGCAGCCTAACAGGGGGCGGTGAAAAACTGTTTTTT. Translation: CASSLTGGGEKLFF.

This chain links TRBV11-2 with TRBJ2-2, with a tentative D call TRBD1 (6 bases). CDR1 is SGHAT and CDR2 is FQNNGV in the germline V gene. V lost 4 bases, J lost 9 bases, and 12 bases lay in between. This CDR3 contains 13 residues. The CDR3 DNA is TGTGCCAGCAGCTCTTGGACAGAATGGGAGCTGTTTTTT. Residues: CASSSWTEWELFF.

The V call is TRBV7-2, the J call TRBJ1-5; D ambiguous. V shed 5 bases and J shed 0 bases, with 8 bases lying between them. Germline V gives CDR1 SGHTA, CDR2 FQGNSA. This CDR3 spans 14 amino acids. CDR3 DNA: TGTGCCAGCAGCGAGGTACTTAGCAATCAGCCCCAGCATTTT. Its translation is CASSEVLSNQPQHF.

This chain links TRBV7-3 with TRBJ2-7; D is uncertain. Trimming took 6 bases from V and 6 from J, leaving 15 bases between them. Looked up from germline, CDR1 is SGHTA and CDR2 is FQGTGA. The CDR3 runs 13 residues. CDR3 sequence: CASSPGLVGEQYF. Written as DNA, the CDR3 is TGTGCCAGCAGTCCGGGTTTGGTGGGCGAGCAGTACTTC.